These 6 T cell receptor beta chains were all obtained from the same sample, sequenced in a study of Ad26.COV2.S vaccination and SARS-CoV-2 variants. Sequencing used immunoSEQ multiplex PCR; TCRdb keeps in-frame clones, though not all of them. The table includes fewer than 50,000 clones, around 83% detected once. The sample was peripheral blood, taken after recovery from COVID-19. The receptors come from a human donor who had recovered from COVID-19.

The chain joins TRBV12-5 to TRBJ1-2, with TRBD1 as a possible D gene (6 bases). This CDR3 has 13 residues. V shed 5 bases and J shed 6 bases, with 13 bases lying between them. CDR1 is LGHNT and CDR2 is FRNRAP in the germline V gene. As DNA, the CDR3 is TGTGCTAGTGGTATCGCACAGGGAAATGGCTACACCTTC. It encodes CASGIAQGNGYTF. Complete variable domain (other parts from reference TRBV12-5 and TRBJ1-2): DARVTQTPRHKVTEMGQEVTMRCQPILGHNTVFWYRQTMMQGLELLAYFRNRAPLDDSGMPKDRFSAEMPDATLATLKIQPSEPRDSAVYFCASGIAQGNGYTFGSGTRLTVV.

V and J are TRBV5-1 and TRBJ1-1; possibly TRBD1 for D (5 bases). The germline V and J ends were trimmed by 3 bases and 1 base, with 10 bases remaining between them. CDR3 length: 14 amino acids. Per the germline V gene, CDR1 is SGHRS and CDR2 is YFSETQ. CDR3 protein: CASSWDGQNTEAFF. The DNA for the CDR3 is TGCGCCAGCAGCTGGGACGGACAGAACACTGAAGCTTTCTTT.

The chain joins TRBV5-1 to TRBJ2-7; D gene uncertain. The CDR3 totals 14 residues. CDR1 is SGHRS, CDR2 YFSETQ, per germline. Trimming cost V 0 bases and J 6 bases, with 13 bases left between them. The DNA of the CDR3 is TGCGCCAGCAGCTTGGAACTACCGGCTTCCGAGCAGTACTTC. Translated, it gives CASSLELPASEQYF.

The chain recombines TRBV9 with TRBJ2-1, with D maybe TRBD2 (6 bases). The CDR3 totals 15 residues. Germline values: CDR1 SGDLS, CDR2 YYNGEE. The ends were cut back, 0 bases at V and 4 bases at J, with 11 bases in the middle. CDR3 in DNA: TGTGCCAGCAGCGTAGAAAGCGGGCGGTACAATGAGCAGTTCTTC. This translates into CASSVESGRYNEQFF.

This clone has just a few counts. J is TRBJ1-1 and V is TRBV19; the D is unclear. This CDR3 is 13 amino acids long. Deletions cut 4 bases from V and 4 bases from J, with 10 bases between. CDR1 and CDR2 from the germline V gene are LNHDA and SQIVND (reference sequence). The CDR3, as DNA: TGTGCCAGTAGTACCGTACGCGGCACTGAAGCTTTCTTT. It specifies CASSTVRGTEAFF.

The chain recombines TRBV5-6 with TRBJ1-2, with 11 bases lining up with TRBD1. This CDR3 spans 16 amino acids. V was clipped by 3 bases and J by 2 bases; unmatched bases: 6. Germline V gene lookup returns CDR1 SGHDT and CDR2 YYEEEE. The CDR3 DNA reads TGTGCCAGCAGCTCGCCCGGGACAGGGGGGAACTATGGCTACACCTTC. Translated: CASSSPGTGGNYGYTF.